A selection of T cell receptor beta chains follows, all from one sample in a study of T-cell reconstitution after alpha-beta-depleted transplantation in children. Each CDR3 protein is one row after TCRdb ran MiXCR on the PCR reads. The sample holds around 530,000 distinct CDR3 sequences, approximately 29% seen once. Sequenced material: PBMCs from the stem cell graft donor, taken from the stem cell graft. Receptor source: a human donor who donated a stem cell graft to a child with aplastic anemia. Both conserved end residues are part of each CDR3. A D gene is named only where the DNA matches it firmly. Expanded clones are given a class, and other clones once, few, many or no size at all.

J | V | D | size | CDR3 | DNA
TRBJ2-3 | TRBV18 | NA | NA | CASSPIGMGAGDTQYF | TGTGCCAGCTCACCAATTGGTATGGGAGCCGGAGATACGCAGTATTTT
TRBJ2-1 | TRBV5-1 | TRBD2 | few | CASSLSAGGQRGEQFF | TGCGCCAGCAGCTTGTCAGCGGGAGGGCAAAGGGGTGAGCAGTTCTTC
TRBJ2-5 | TRBV6-5 | NA | NA | CASSYNAGETQYF | TGTGCCAGCAGTTACAACGCGGGAGAGACCCAGTACTTC
TRBJ1-1 | TRBV20-1 | NA | NA | CFPRAGGMRGNTEAFF | TGCTTCCCCCGGGCCGGGGGCATGAGGGGGAACACTGAAGCTTTCTTT
TRBJ1-3 | TRBV25-1 | NA | few | CASSEYSWWAGFGNTIYF | TGTGCCAGCAGTGAATACTCCTGGTGGGCAGGGTTTGGAAACACCATATATTTT
TRBJ1-4 | TRBV20-1 | NA | NA | CSATRQAGEKLFF | TGCAGTGCTACCCGACAGGCCGGTGAAAAACTGTTTTTT
TRBJ1-3 | TRBV6-1 | NA | NA | CASSPIQGGNTIYF | TGTGCCAGCAGTCCAATCCAGGGGGGAAACACCATATATTTT
TRBJ2-4 | TRBV18 | NA | NA | CASSPPGQGGNIQYF | TGTGCCAGCTCACCACCGGGCCAGGGAGGAAACATTCAGTACTTC
TRBJ2-5 | TRBV7-8 | NA | NA | CASSSFVGTQSQETQYF | TGTGCCAGCAGCTCCTTCGTAGGGACACAATCTCAAGAGACCCAGTACTTC
TRBJ2-1 | TRBV12-3/TRBV12-4 | NA | few | CASRLGTYNNEQFF | TGTGCCAGCAGGCTGGGCACCTATAACAATGAGCAGTTCTTC
TRBJ1-1 | TRBV7-9 | NA | NA | CASSSARGNTEAFF | TGTGCCAGCAGCTCGGCCAGGGGGAACACTGAAGCTTTCTTT
TRBJ2-1 | TRBV6-1 | NA | many | CASSRGSSYNEQFF | TGTGCCAGCAGTCGCGGCAGCTCCTACAATGAGCAGTTCTTC
TRBJ2-2 | TRBV4-3 | TRBD1 | NA | CASSQGLRTQGAVTGELFF | TGCGCCAGCAGCCAAGGCCTCCGAACGCAGGGGGCGGTCACCGGGGAGCTGTTTTTT
TRBJ2-2 | TRBV6-1 | NA | NA | CASIQNRASGELFF | TGTGCCAGCATCCAAAACAGGGCCTCCGGGGAGCTGTTTTTT
TRBJ1-1 | TRBV29-1 | TRBD1 | NA | CSVHRGTGLAEAFF | TGCAGCGTGCACAGGGGGACAGGGCTTGCTGAAGCTTTCTTT
TRBJ2-5 | TRBV29-1 | NA | few | CSVEAGAVGETQYF | TGCAGCGTTGAAGCGGGGGCTGTCGGAGAGACCCAGTACTTC
TRBJ1-1 | TRBV27 | TRBD1 | NA | CASSSDRQGKGSEAFF | TGTGCCAGCAGTTCCGACCGACAGGGGAAGGGCTCTGAAGCTTTCTTT
TRBJ2-7 | TRBV7-2 | NA | NA | CASSPAIGGPETHF | TGTGCCAGCAGCCCGGCGATAGGGGGGCCCGAGACACACTTC
TRBJ1-2 | TRBV20-1 | NA | NA | CSARDYERKGDGYTF | TGCAGTGCTAGAGATTACGAGAGGAAGGGGGATGGCTACACCTTC
TRBJ2-7 | TRBV5-1 | NA | few | CASSETGAGDEQYF | TGCGCCAGCAGCGAAACCGGGGCCGGCGACGAGCAGTACTTC
TRBJ1-5 | TRBV12-3/TRBV12-4 | NA | NA | CASRVLNQPQHF | TGTGCCAGCAGGGTCCTAAATCAGCCCCAGCATTTT
TRBJ2-3 | TRBV7-2 | NA | few | CASRLYTDTQYF | TGTGCCAGCAGACTTTACACAGATACGCAGTATTTT
TRBJ2-1 | TRBV11-2 | TRBD2 | NA | CASSLAAGVIGNEQFF | TGTGCCAGCAGCTTAGCCGCGGGAGTAATTGGGAATGAGCAGTTCTTC
TRBJ2-3 | TRBV28 | NA | NA | CASSKYTGTDTQYF | TGTGCCAGCAGTAAGTACACCGGCACAGATACGCAGTATTTT
TRBJ2-1 | TRBV7-9 | TRBD2 | NA | CASSTRTSGRGNEQFF | TGTGCCAGCAGCACTAGGACTAGCGGGAGAGGTAATGAGCAGTTCTTC
TRBJ1-5 | TRBV12-3/TRBV12-4 | NA | NA | CASSLQGRGSNQPQHF | TGTGCCAGCAGTTTGCAGGGGAGGGGAAGCAATCAGCCCCAGCATTTT
TRBJ2-3 | TRBV20-1 | TRBD1 | many | CSANYRGEADTQYF | TGCAGTGCTAATTACAGGGGGGAGGCAGATACGCAGTATTTT
TRBJ2-1 | TRBV4-3 | NA | NA | CASREAGGSYNEQFF | TGCGCCAGCCGCGAAGCCGGCGGTTCCTACAATGAGCAGTTCTTC
TRBJ2-1 | TRBV28 | TRBD2 | few | CASRILAESNEQFF | TGTGCCAGCAGAATACTAGCGGAAAGCAATGAGCAGTTCTTC
TRBJ2-2 | TRBV10-3 | NA | once | CAIRGSGTGELFF | TGTGCCATCAGAGGAAGCGGGACCGGGGAGCTGTTTTTT
TRBJ2-5 | TRBV20-1 | TRBD1 | once | CSATLWTGGKETQYF | TGCAGTGCTACCCTATGGACAGGGGGAAAAGAGACCCAGTACTTC
TRBJ2-1 | TRBV2 | NA | NA | CARVWKLNEQFF | TGTGCCAGGGTTTGGAAACTCAATGAGCAGTTCTTC
TRBJ2-2 | TRBV7-3 | TRBD1 | NA | CASRPAGTGGTGELFF | TGTGCCAGCCGTCCGGCAGGGACAGGGGGCACCGGGGAGCTGTTTTTT
TRBJ2-6 | TRBV7-9 | NA | NA | CASSYTGTGANVLTF | TGTGCCAGCAGCTATACAGGGACTGGGGCCAACGTCCTGACTTTC
TRBJ1-6 | TRBV7-9 | NA | NA | CASSPGATLGSPLHF | TGTGCCAGCAGCCCCGGGGCAACCTTGGGCTCACCCCTCCACTTT
TRBJ1-5 | TRBV28 | TRBD1 | NA | CASRPDRAGGQPQHF | TGTGCCAGCAGACCAGACAGGGCCGGGGGTCAGCCCCAGCATTTT
TRBJ2-1 | TRBV5-1 | NA | few | CASSPGGEGNEQFF | TGCGCCAGCAGCCCAGGTGGCGAGGGCAATGAGCAGTTCTTC
TRBJ1-1 | TRBV5-6 | NA | few | CASSFRDMTEAFF | TGTGCCAGCAGCTTCAGGGATATGACTGAAGCTTTCTTT
TRBJ2-1 | TRBV7-8 | TRBD2 | few | CASRLEGWTSGRSSYNEQFF | TGTGCCAGCAGATTAGAGGGATGGACTAGCGGGAGGAGCTCCTACAATGAGCAGTTCTTC
TRBJ2-7 | TRBV12-3/TRBV12-4 | NA | NA | CASSFMTYEQYF | TGTGCCAGCAGTTTTATGACCTACGAGCAGTACTTC
TRBJ2-5 | TRBV11-2 | TRBD1 | NA | CASRLGQGEQETQYF | TGTGCCAGCAGATTAGGACAGGGTGAACAAGAGACCCAGTACTTC
TRBJ2-5 | TRBV28 | TRBD2 | NA | CASSLGPVAGGWQETQYF | TGTGCCAGCAGTTTAGGACCGGTAGCGGGAGGGTGGCAAGAGACCCAGTACTTC
TRBJ1-1 | TRBV5-4 | TRBD1 | NA | CASSSPPPIGTGGGRYTEAFF | TGTGCCAGCAGCTCCCCGCCCCCGATCGGGACAGGGGGGGGGAGGTACACTGAAGCTTTCTTT
TRBJ1-5 | TRBV19 | TRBD1 | NA | CASSIGGTGISNQPQHF | TGTGCCAGTAGTATAGGTGGGACAGGGATTAGCAATCAGCCCCAGCATTTT
TRBJ1-1 | TRBV7-9 | TRBD1 | NA | CASSPDRGTSGTEAFF | TGTGCCAGCAGCCCCGACAGGGGAACGTCTGGCACTGAAGCTTTCTTT